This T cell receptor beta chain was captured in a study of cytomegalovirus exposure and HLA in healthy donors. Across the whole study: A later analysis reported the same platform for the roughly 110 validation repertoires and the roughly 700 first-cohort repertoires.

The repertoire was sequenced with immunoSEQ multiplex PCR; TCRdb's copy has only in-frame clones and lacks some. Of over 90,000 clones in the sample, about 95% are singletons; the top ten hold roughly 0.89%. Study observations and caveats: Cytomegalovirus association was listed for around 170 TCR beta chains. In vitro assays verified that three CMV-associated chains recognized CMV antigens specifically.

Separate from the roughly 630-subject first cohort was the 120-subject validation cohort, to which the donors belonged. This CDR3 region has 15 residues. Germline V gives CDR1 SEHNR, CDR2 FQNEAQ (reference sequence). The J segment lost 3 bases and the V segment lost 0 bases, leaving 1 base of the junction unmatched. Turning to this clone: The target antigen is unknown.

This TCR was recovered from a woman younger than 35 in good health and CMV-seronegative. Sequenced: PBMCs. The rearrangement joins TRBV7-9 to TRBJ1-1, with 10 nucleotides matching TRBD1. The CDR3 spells CASSLADRGDTEAFF. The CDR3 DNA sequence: TGTGCCAGCAGCTTAGCGGACAGGGGGGACACTGAAGCTTTCTTT.